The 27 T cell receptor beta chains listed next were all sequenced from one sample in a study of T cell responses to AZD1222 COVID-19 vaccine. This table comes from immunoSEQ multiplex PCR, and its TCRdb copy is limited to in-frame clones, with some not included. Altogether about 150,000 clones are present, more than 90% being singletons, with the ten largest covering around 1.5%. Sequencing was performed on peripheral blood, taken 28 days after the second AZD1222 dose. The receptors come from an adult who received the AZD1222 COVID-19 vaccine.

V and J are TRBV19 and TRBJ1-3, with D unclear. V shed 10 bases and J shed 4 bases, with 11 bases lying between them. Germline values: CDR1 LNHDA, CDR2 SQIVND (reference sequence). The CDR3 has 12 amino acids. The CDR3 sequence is CATNTGGNTIYF. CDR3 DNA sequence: TGTGCCACCAATACCGGCGGAAACACCATATATTTT.

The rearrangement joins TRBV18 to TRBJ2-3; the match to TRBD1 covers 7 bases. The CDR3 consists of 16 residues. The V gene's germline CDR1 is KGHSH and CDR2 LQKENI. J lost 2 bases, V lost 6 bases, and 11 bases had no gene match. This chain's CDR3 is CASSFQSGGHTDTQYF. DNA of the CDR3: TGTGCCAGCTCCTTCCAATCAGGGGGACACACAGATACGCAGTATTTT.

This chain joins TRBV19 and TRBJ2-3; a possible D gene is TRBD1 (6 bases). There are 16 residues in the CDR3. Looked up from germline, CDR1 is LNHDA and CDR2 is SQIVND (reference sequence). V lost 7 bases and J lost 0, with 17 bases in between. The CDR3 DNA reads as TGTGCCAGTACCTGGGACATTGAAACTAGCACAGATACGCAGTATTTT. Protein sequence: CASTWDIETSTDTQYF.

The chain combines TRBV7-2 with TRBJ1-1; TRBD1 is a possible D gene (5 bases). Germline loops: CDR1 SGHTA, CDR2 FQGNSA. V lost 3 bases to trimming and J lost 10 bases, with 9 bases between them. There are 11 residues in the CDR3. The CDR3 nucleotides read TGTGCCAGCAGCTTTGGGCAGGGAGCTTTCTTT. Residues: CASSFGQGAFF.

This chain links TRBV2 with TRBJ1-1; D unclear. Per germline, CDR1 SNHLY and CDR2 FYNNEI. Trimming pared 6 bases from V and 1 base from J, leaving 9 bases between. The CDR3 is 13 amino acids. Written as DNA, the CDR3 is TGTGCCAGCAGGTTTTTTGAGAACACTGAAGCTTTCTTT. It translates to CASRFFENTEAFF.

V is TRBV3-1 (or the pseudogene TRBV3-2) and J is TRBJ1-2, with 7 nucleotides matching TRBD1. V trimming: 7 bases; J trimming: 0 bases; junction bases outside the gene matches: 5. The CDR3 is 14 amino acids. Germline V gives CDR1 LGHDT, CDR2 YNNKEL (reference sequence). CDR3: CASTPGQSNYGYTF. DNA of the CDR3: TGTGCCAGCACCCCGGGACAGTCTAACTATGGCTACACCTTC.

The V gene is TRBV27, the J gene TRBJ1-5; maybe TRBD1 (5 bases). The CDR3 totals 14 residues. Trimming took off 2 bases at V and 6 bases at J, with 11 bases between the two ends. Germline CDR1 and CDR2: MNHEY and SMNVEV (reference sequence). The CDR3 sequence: CASSLVGGSQPQHF. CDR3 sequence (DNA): TGTGCCAGCAGTTTAGTCGGGGGGAGTCAGCCCCAGCATTTT.

The CDR3: CSVGSLAGASDTQYF. In nucleotides, the CDR3 is TGCAGCGTTGGGTCGCTAGCGGGAGCTTCAGATACGCAGTATTTT. This chain uses TRBV29-1 with TRBJ2-3; TRBD2 agrees at 10 bases. With V trimmed by 4 bases and J by 4 bases, 8 bases remained unmatched. This CDR3 spans 15 amino acids. CDR1 and CDR2 from the germline V gene are SQVTM and ANQGSEA.

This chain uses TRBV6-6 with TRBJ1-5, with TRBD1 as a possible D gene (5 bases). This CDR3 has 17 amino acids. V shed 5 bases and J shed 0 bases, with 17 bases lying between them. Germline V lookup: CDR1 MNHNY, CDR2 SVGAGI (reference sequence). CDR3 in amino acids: CASSHEVVGDSNQPQHF. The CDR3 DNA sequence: TGTGCCAGCAGTCACGAGGTTGTGGGGGATAGCAATCAGCCCCAGCATTTT.

DNA of the CDR3: TGTGCCAGCAGTGAAGAAGCGGGGTTTGACACTGAAGCTTTCTTT. Its translation: CASSEEAGFDTEAFF. V is TRBV2 and J is TRBJ1-1, with D hard to call. Germline V gives CDR1 SNHLY, CDR2 FYNNEI. The CDR3 sequence is 15 residues long. The V end lost 1 base, the J end lost 3 bases, and 12 bases lay between the germline ends.

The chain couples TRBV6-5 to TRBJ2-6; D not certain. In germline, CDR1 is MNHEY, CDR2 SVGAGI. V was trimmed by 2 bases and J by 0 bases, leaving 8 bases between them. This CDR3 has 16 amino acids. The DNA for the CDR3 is TGTGCCAGCAGTTACCGGGTTACCTCTGGGGCCAACGTCCTGACTTTC. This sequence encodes CASSYRVTSGANVLTF.

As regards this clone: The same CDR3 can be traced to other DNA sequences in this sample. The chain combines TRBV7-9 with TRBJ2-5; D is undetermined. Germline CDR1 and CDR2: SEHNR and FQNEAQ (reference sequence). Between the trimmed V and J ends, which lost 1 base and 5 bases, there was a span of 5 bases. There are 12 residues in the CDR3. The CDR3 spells CASSLVAETQYF. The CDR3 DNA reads TGTGCCAGCAGCTTAGTGGCGGAGACCCAGTACTTC.

The CDR3 sequence is CASSSPLGFGSYNEQFF. CDR3 sequence (DNA): TGTGCCAGCAGCTCCCCACTGGGGTTTGGCTCCTACAATGAGCAGTTCTTC. The chain uses TRBV7-6 and TRBJ2-1; the D is unclear. V lost 4 bases and J 0 bases, leaving 16 bases between the germline ends. Germline V gene data show CDR1 as SGHVS and CDR2 as FNYEAQ. This CDR3 contains 17 residues.

The CDR3 reads CASSSTYRGGTYEQYF. CDR3 DNA: TGTGCCAGCAGCTCTACCTACAGGGGAGGGACCTACGAGCAGTACTTC. This rearrangement joins TRBV7-6 to TRBJ2-7; D could derive from TRBD1 or TRBD2 (7 bases each). The germline V and J ends were trimmed by 4 bases and 2 bases, with 18 bases remaining between them. The CDR3 runs 16 residues. Germline lookup yields CDR1 SGHVS and CDR2 FNYEAQ. The whole variable domain, filled in from reference TRBV7-6 and TRBJ2-7, reads GAGVSQSPRYKVTKRGQDVALRCDPISGHVSLYWYRQALGQGPEFLTYFNYEAQQDKSGLPNDRFSAERPEGSISTLTIQRTEQRDSAMYRCASSSTYRGGTYEQYFGPGTRLTVT.

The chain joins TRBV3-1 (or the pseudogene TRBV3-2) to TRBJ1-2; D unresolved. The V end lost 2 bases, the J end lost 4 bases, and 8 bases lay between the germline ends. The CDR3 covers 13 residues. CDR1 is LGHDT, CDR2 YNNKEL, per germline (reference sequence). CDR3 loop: CASSQTQAYGYTF. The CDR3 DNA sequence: TGTGCCAGCAGCCAAACCCAGGCCTATGGCTACACCTTC.

The DNA for the CDR3 is TGTGCCAGCAGCCCCTATACGGGGCCCCAGCATTTT. It translates to CASSPYTGPQHF. The gene calls are TRBV28 and TRBJ1-5; D remains unclear. Germline V lookup: CDR1 MDHEN, CDR2 SYDVKM. V was trimmed by 6 bases and J by 9 bases, leaving 12 bases between them. This CDR3 region has 12 residues.

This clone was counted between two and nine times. CDR3 sequence: CASSNLQAYNEQFF. Here the CDR3 DNA reads TGTGCCAGCAGTAACTTACAAGCCTACAATGAGCAGTTCTTC. The chain uses TRBV6-2 or TRBV6-3 and TRBJ2-1; no definite D call. The CDR3 contains 14 residues. Trimming removed 5 bases at V and 2 bases at J, with 10 bases between. From germline, CDR1 is MNHEY and CDR2 SVGEGT.

DNA of the CDR3: TGTGCCACCAGTGATTTTAGTCCGGGGGGGGAGGATACGCAGTATTTT. This gives the protein CATSDFSPGGEDTQYF. This chain uses TRBV24-1 with TRBJ2-3; 8 bases fit TRBD2. The CDR3 length is 16 residues. The trim removed 1 base at V and 6 bases at J, leaving 8 bases unmatched. CDR1 KGHDR and CDR2 SFDVKD come from the germline V gene.

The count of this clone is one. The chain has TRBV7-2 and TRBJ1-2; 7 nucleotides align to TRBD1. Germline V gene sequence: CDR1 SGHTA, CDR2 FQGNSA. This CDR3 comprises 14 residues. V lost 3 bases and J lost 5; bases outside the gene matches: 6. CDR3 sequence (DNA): TGTGCCAGCAGCTTTTCAGGGGGAGGGTATGGCTACACCTTC. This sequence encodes CASSFSGGGYGYTF.

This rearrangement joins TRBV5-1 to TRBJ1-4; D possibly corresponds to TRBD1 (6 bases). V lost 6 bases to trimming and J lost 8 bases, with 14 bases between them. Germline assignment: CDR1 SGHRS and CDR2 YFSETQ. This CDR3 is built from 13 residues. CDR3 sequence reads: CASNGGGTEKLFF. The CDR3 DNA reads TGCGCCAGCAATGGGGGCGGAACGGAAAAACTGTTTTTT.

The CDR3 loop reads CASSSIDLRGETQYF. CDR3 sequence (DNA): TGTGCCAGCAGCTCGATTGACCTCAGAGGGGAGACCCAGTACTTC. The chain is built from TRBV5-8 and TRBJ2-5; perhaps TRBD2 as D (5 bases). Trimming stripped 3 bases from V and 5 bases from J, with 17 bases between. In germline, CDR1 is SGHTS, CDR2 YDEGEE. The CDR3 consists of 15 residues.

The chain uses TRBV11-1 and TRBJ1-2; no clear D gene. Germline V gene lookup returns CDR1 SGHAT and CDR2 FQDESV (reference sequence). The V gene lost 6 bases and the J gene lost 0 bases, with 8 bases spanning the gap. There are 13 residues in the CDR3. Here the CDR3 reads CASSPKPNYGYTF. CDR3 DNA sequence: TGTGCCAGCAGTCCGAAACCTAACTATGGCTACACCTTC.

In nucleotides, the CDR3 is TGTGCCAGCAGCGTAGGCGGCAGTCGCTACGAGCAGTACTTC. This sequence encodes CASSVGGSRYEQYF. V and J are TRBV9 and TRBJ2-7, with D hard to call. There are 14 residues in the CDR3. Germline-derived CDR1 and CDR2 are SGDLS and YYNGEE. Trimming shortened V by 0 bases and J by 3 bases, and 10 bases separated the two germline ends.

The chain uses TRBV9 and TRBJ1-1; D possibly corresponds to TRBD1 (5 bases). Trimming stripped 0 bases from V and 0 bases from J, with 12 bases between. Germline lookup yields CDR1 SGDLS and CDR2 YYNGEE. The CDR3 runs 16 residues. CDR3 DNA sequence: TGTGCCAGCAGCGTAGGGGATGGGGCGATGAACACTGAAGCTTTCTTT. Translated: CASSVGDGAMNTEAFF.

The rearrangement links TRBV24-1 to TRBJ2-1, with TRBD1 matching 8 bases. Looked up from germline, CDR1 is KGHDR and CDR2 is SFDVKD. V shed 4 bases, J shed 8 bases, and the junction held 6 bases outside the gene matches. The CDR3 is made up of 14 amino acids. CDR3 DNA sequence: TGTGCCACCAGTGACCCGACGACAGGGGATGAGCAGTTCTTC. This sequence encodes CATSDPTTGDEQFF.

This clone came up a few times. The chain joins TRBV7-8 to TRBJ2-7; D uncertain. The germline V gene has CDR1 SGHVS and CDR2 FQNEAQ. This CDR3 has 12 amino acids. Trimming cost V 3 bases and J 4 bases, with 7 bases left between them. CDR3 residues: CASSFLGYEQYF. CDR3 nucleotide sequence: TGTGCCAGCAGCTTCCTAGGGTACGAGCAGTACTTC.

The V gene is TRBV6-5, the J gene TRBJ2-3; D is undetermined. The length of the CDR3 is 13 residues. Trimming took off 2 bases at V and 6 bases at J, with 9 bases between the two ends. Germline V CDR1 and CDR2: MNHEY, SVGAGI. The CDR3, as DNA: TGTGCCAGCAGTTACGAGTGGCGGGATACGCAGTATTTT. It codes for CASSYEWRDTQYF.